This T cell receptor beta chain emerged from a study of blood T cell repertoires in COVID-19. Study details: Sources were T cells, B-cell-depleted T cells, or PBMCs; the material itself was cDNA or gDNA.

Original analysis: Amplified reference gene primers provided the basis for estimating nucleated cell counts. Profiling relied on immunoSEQ multiplex PCR, and the TCRdb table lists in-frame clones only, not all of them. Clonal size and the V and J genes are those of that table, whereas D and trimming came from the DNA. The sample lists around 270,000 clones, more than 65% occurring once. The Seattle site enrolled patients during active infection and followed them longitudinally. Trimming pared 8 bases from V and 5 bases from J, leaving 12 bases between. The CDR3 has 12 residues. Germline V gene data show CDR1 as WSHSY and CDR2 as SAAADI.

This TCR came from a person aged 65 to 79 with COVID-19, enrolled during active disease. The rearrangement links TRBV10-2 to TRBJ1-1; D unclear. What was sequenced was peripheral blood. CDR3 protein: CASLGGQTEAFF. In nucleotides, the CDR3 is TGCGCCAGCCTCGGAGGGCAAACTGAAGCTTTCTTT.